The 32 T cell receptor beta chains below come from one sample, sequenced in a study of shared clonotypes between healthy human individuals. Repertoires were generated with immunoSEQ multiplex PCR, while TCRdb's copy carries only in-frame clones and drops some. The table has approximately 530,000 clones, almost 97% seen once. The specimen was naive CD4+ T cells sorted from blood. As for subset: CD45RA+ positively selected. These receptors were obtained from a woman aged 25 to 39 in good health.

The rearrangement links TRBV14 to TRBJ2-7; no firm D call. Germline-derived CDR1 and CDR2 are SGHDN and FVKESK. Trimming pared 2 bases from V and 5 bases from J, leaving 16 bases between. The length of the CDR3 is 15 residues. CDR3 sequence: CASSQRFGILDEQYF. The DNA of the CDR3 is TGTGCCAGCAGCCAACGATTTGGGATTCTCGACGAGCAGTACTTC.

The chain has TRBV20-1 and TRBJ1-4; D remains ambiguous. The V end was cut by 6 bases, the J end by 5 bases, with 7 bases between. The germline CDR1 and CDR2 sequences are DFQATT and SNEGSKA (reference sequence). The CDR3 is made up of 11 amino acids. The DNA of the CDR3 is TGCAGTGCGTCGGGGAATGAAAAACTGTTTTTT. Translating gives CSASGNEKLFF.

The chain is built from TRBV5-1 and TRBJ2-3; 7 nucleotides align to TRBD2. Germline CDR1 and CDR2: SGHRS and YFSETQ. This CDR3 spans 16 amino acids. Trimming cost V 4 bases and J 4 bases; bases outside gene matches: 12. Here the CDR3 reads CASSTVGSGNADTQYF. DNA for the CDR3: TGCGCCAGCAGCACGGTAGGAAGCGGGAACGCAGATACGCAGTATTTT.

In this sample, this clone turned up once. The rearrangement links TRBV7-2 to TRBJ2-1, with 13 bases lining up with TRBD2. The CDR3 runs 18 residues. Germline CDR1 is SGHTA and CDR2 is FQGNSA. V shed 5 bases, J shed 6 bases, and the junction held 13 bases outside the gene matches. In DNA form, the CDR3 reads TGTGCCAGCAGCCTACCGATGCTCACTAGCGGGAGGGGCAATGAGCAGTTCTTC. Its translation is CASSLPMLTSGRGNEQFF.

This chain uses TRBV5-6 with TRBJ2-1; 7 bases align to TRBD2. CDR1 and CDR2 (germline): SGHDT, YYEEEE. V was clipped by 1 base and J by 8 bases; unmatched bases: 9. The CDR3 is 15 amino acids. CDR3 in amino acids: CASSLLLAWGYEQFF. The CDR3 coding sequence is TGTGCCAGCAGCTTGTTACTAGCGTGGGGGTATGAGCAGTTCTTC.

V and J are TRBV5-4 and TRBJ1-1; D unresolved. CDR3 length equals 13 residues. The V end was cut by 7 bases, the J end by 0 bases, with 10 bases between. Germline CDR1 is SGHNT and CDR2 is YYREEE (reference sequence). CDR3 sequence: CASASLMNTEAFF. DNA of the CDR3: TGTGCCAGCGCCTCCTTGATGAACACTGAAGCTTTCTTT. The full variable domain, completed using reference TRBV5-4 and TRBJ1-1, is ETGVTQSPTHLIKTRGQQVTLRCSSQSGHNTVSWYQQALGQGPQFIFQYYREEENGRGNFPPRFSGLQFPNYSSELNVNALELDDSALYLCASASLMNTEAFFGQGTRLTVV.

This chain uses TRBV14 with TRBJ2-5; 7 positions agree with TRBD1. V lost 3 bases to trimming and J lost 11 bases; unmatched junction nucleotides: 6. Looked up from germline, CDR1 is SGHDN and CDR2 is FVKESK. There are 12 residues in the CDR3. CDR3 nucleotide sequence: TGTGCCAGCAGCCAGTTAACAGGGGTGCAGTACTTC. Translating it yields CASSQLTGVQYF.

This CDR3 is CASVDPTGEKLFF. CDR3 coding DNA: TGTGCCAGCGTAGACCCTACAGGGGAAAAACTGTTTTTT. The chain joins TRBV6-5 to TRBJ1-4, with D perhaps TRBD1 (6 bases). CDR3 length equals 13 residues. Trimming cost V 8 bases and J 8 bases, with 15 bases left between them. The germline gives CDR1 MNHEY, CDR2 SVGAGI.

The chain carries TRBV19 and TRBJ2-7; tentative D call: TRBD2 (5 bases). This CDR3 spans 14 amino acids. Germline CDR1 reads LNHDA; CDR2 reads SQIVND (reference sequence). V lost 5 bases, J lost 3 bases, and 14 bases lay in between. The CDR3 spells CASSPGTNFYEQYF. Written as DNA, the CDR3 is TGTGCCAGTAGTCCGGGAACCAATTTCTACGAGCAGTACTTC.

This clone was seen once. The CDR3 here is CASSERGGSGNTIYF. The CDR3 bases are TGTGCCAGCAGTGAACGTGGAGGGTCTGGAAACACCATATATTTT. The chain combines TRBV6-1 with TRBJ1-3; D unclear. Germline V gene sequence: CDR1 MNHNS, CDR2 SASEGT. V was cut by 2 bases and J by 1 base, with 9 bases left in between. There are 15 residues in the CDR3.

This sequence joins TRBV19 and TRBJ2-7; D remains unclear. The CDR3 runs to 14 residues. Trimming took off 7 bases at V and 3 bases at J, with 16 bases between the two ends. From germline, CDR1 is LNHDA and CDR2 SQIVND (reference sequence). CDR3 coding DNA: TGTGCCAGTAAAGACCGCGGTTGGGGCTACGAGCAGTACTTC. Translation: CASKDRGWGYEQYF.

V usage is TRBV9 and J usage is TRBJ2-2; D gene uncertain. The CDR3 covers 17 residues. Trimming removed 2 bases from V and 5 bases from J, with 19 bases in between. Germline lookup yields CDR1 SGDLS and CDR2 YYNGEE. The CDR3 coding sequence is TGTGCCAGCAGCGTCTCTGCGGTGGGCTTCTGGACCGGGGAGCTGTTTTTT. This translates into CASSVSAVGFWTGELFF.

For this clone: One end of the junction varies from germline; a read error may be responsible. The gene calls are TRBV11-2 and TRBJ1-4; D may be TRBD1 (5 bases). The germline CDR1 and CDR2 sequences are SGHAT and FQNNGV. The length of the CDR3 is 16 residues. CDR3 protein: CASSSTPGPNNAKLFF. The DNA of the CDR3 is TGTGCCAGCAGCTCGACCCCGGGACCGAATAATGCAAAACTGTTTTTT.

This chain uses TRBV7-1 with TRBJ2-7; 8 bases align to TRBD1. TRBV7-1 is designated an ORF whose function remains uncertain. Germline trimming cut 3 bases from V and 3 bases from J; bases unmatched to any gene: 4. There are 14 residues in the CDR3. The CDR3: CASSSRTGYYEQYF. Written as DNA, the CDR3 is TGTGCCAGCAGCTCGCGGACAGGGTACTACGAGCAGTACTTC.

Only one count was recorded for this clone. The chain is built from TRBV6-5 and TRBJ1-2; tentatively, D is TRBD1 (5 bases). CDR1 is MNHEY and CDR2 is SVGAGI in the germline V gene. Trimming left V 2 bases short and J 7 bases short, with 17 bases between. There are 15 residues in the CDR3. CDR3 coding DNA: TGTGCCAGCAGTTACAAGCCCCGGGGCAGCGGTGGCTACACCTTC. This gives the protein CASSYKPRGSGGYTF.

The CDR3 coding sequence is TGTGCCAGCAGTGAAGGGGGGACAGTCGCTAGCAATCAGCCCCAGCATTTT. Translating gives CASSEGGTVASNQPQHF. This chain joins TRBV6-1 and TRBJ1-5; 7 bases are a match to TRBD1. Germline trimming cut 1 base from V and 0 bases from J; bases unmatched to any gene: 6. Germline assignment: CDR1 MNHNS and CDR2 SASEGT. The CDR3 consists of 17 residues.

This chain connects TRBV6-1 to TRBJ1-5; D not certain. CDR3 length equals 16 residues. From germline, CDR1 is MNHNS and CDR2 SASEGT. V lost 4 bases to trimming and J lost 0 bases, with 13 bases between them. CDR3 bases: TGTGCCAGCAGTGCCCCGGGATGGTATAGCAATCAGCCCCAGCATTTT. Protein product: CASSAPGWYSNQPQHF.

The gene calls are TRBV7-9 and TRBJ2-7, with D possibly TRBD2 on 6 matching bases. V shed 7 bases and J shed 6 bases, with 16 bases lying between them. This CDR3 has 13 residues. Per germline, CDR1 SEHNR and CDR2 FQNEAQ (reference sequence). CDR3 residues: CASISSGEFEQYF. CDR3 DNA: TGTGCCAGCATTTCATCGGGGGAGTTCGAGCAGTACTTC.

The V call is TRBV7-2, the J call TRBJ1-5, with D tentatively TRBD1 (6 bases). Trimming pared 1 base from V and 5 bases from J, leaving 12 bases between. This CDR3 is built from 15 residues. Germline V gene sequence: CDR1 SGHTA, CDR2 FQGNSA. CDR3 loop: CASSLVAGVYQPQHF. The CDR3 DNA reads TGTGCCAGCAGCTTAGTGGCAGGGGTTTATCAGCCCCAGCATTTT.

This chain connects TRBV28 to TRBJ2-6; D remains unclear. V gave up 5 bases and J gave up 5 bases, with 7 bases separating them. There are 13 residues in the CDR3. The germline V gene has CDR1 MDHEN and CDR2 SYDVKM. Here the CDR3 DNA reads TGTGCCAGCAGTGTTAGAAGGGCCAACGTCCTGACTTTC. Translated, it gives CASSVRRANVLTF.

J is TRBJ2-5 and V is TRBV5-4; the D call may be TRBD1 or TRBD2 (5 bases each). CDR3 length equals 14 residues. Germline CDR1 SGHNT, CDR2 YYREEE (reference sequence). V was clipped by 4 bases and J by 1 base, with 11 bases between them. The CDR3 bases are TGTGCCAGCAGCCACGCCGGGACCCAAGAGACCCAGTACTTC. Amino acids: CASSHAGTQETQYF.

The chain combines TRBV5-1 with TRBJ2-7, with a weak D call TRBD2 (6 bases). The germline V gene encodes CDR1 SGHRS and CDR2 YFSETQ. This CDR3 comprises 15 residues. V gave up 3 bases and J gave up 3 bases, with 16 bases separating them. The CDR3 sequence: CASSWSNGGVYEQYF. CDR3 bases: TGCGCCAGCAGCTGGAGTAATGGAGGGGTCTACGAGCAGTACTTC.

V usage is TRBV19 and J usage is TRBJ2-7; 8 bases are shared with TRBD2. Germline CDR1 LNHDA, CDR2 SQIVND (reference sequence). The CDR3 is 14 residues long. V was pared by 5 bases and J by 5 bases, with 8 bases of the junction left unmatched. CDR3 sequence (DNA): TGTGCCAGTAGTTACAACGGGAGGGCCGACGAGCAGTACTTC. This sequence encodes CASSYNGRADEQYF.

J is TRBJ1-1 and V is TRBV27; 7 bases fit TRBD1. With 7 bases clipped from V and 4 bases from J, the junction kept 9 bases outside the gene matches. The CDR3 totals 14 residues. Germline V lookup: CDR1 MNHEY, CDR2 SMNVEV (reference sequence). The chain's CDR3 is CASTQGGSGTEAFF. CDR3 DNA sequence: TGTGCCAGCACCCAGGGGGGATCGGGCACTGAAGCTTTCTTT.

The chain employs TRBV6-6 and TRBJ1-5; D not resolved. This CDR3 spans 16 amino acids. Trimming stripped 2 bases from V and 0 bases from J, with 11 bases between. Germline CDR1 is MNHNY and CDR2 is SVGAGI (reference sequence). The CDR3 here is CASSYRGPVSNQPQHF. CDR3 nucleotide sequence: TGTGCCAGCAGTTACCGAGGGCCCGTTAGCAATCAGCCCCAGCATTTT.

The rearrangement joins TRBV20-1 to TRBJ1-2; D might be TRBD1 (5 bases). CDR1 DFQATT and CDR2 SNEGSKA come from the germline V gene (reference sequence). The CDR3 runs to 10 residues. V shed 6 bases and J shed 6 bases, with 8 bases lying between them. CDR3 sequence reads: CSATQDGYTF. In nucleotides, the CDR3 is TGCAGTGCAACACAGGATGGCTACACCTTC.

This chain uses TRBV28 with TRBJ2-7; D is unresolved. Trimming removed 2 bases at V and 1 base at J, with 12 bases between. Germline V gene sequence: CDR1 MDHEN, CDR2 SYDVKM. The CDR3 is made up of 15 amino acids. The CDR3 spells CASSLLARRSYEQYF. For the CDR3, the DNA is TGTGCCAGCAGTTTACTCGCACGGAGATCCTACGAGCAGTACTTC.

The chain uses TRBV18 and TRBJ2-5; D is ambiguous. The J call may be in error: the DNA end matches TRBJ2-7 better. CDR1 is KGHSH and CDR2 is LQKENI in the germline V gene. This CDR3 has 13 residues. CDR3 DNA sequence: TGTGCCAGCTCACCCGCTTTTGGTTACGAGCAGTACTTC. Translated: CASSPAFGYEQYF.

V is TRBV9 and J is TRBJ1-1, with D maybe TRBD1 (6 bases). The ends were cut back, 3 bases at V and 3 bases at J, with 18 bases in the middle. Per germline, CDR1 SGDLS and CDR2 YYNGEE. The CDR3 sequence is 16 residues long. The CDR3 nucleotides are TGTGCCAGCAGCGCCCCCCGAGGGGGGGCACACACTGAAGCTTTCTTT. It is translated as CASSAPRGGAHTEAFF.

The chain combines TRBV28 with TRBJ2-1; the match to TRBD2 covers 7 bases. The germline CDR1 and CDR2 sequences are MDHEN and SYDVKM. This CDR3 region has 14 residues. V lost 2 bases, J lost 6 bases, and 4 bases stayed unmatched. In DNA, the CDR3 is TGTGCCAGCAGTTTACGCACGGGGGGCAATGAGCAGTTCTTC. It specifies CASSLRTGGNEQFF.

The chain combines TRBV12-5 with TRBJ2-1; 9 bases are shared with TRBD1. V shed 0 bases and J 8 bases; nucleotides not matched to a gene: 11. The germline gives CDR1 LGHNT, CDR2 FRNRAP. The CDR3 length is 17 residues. CDR3 coding DNA: TGTGCTAGTGGTTTGGTACGTCCGGACAGGGGAATCGATGAGCAGTTCTTC. Its protein product is CASGLVRPDRGIDEQFF.

The chain recombines TRBV6-5 with TRBJ1-6; D is unclear. V dropped 2 bases and J dropped 1 base, with 9 bases sitting between them. The CDR3 consists of 16 residues. Germline values: CDR1 MNHEY, CDR2 SVGAGI. CDR3 in DNA: TGTGCCAGCAGTTACGGAGGGCTGTCCTATAATTCACCCCTCCACTTT. Its protein is CASSYGGLSYNSPLHF.